These T cell receptor beta chains were read from a single sample in a study of T cell changes during pregnancy in multiple sclerosis. Sequencing used immunoSEQ multiplex PCR; TCRdb keeps in-frame clones, though not all of them. The sample has some 51,000 clones, approximately 95% seen once. The input for sequencing was CD4+ T cells from peripheral blood mononuclear cells, taken in the first trimester of pregnancy. These receptors were taken from a female donor with multiple sclerosis, enrolled in a pregnancy study. Both conserved end residues are part of each CDR3. The D gene is left open where the match is weak. A row's size may be missing; if present it is once, few, many or a size class.

v_gene,abundance,j_gene,d_gene,CDR3nt,CDR3aa
TRBV5-4,-,TRBJ2-1,TRBD2,TGTGCCAGCAGCTCCCCGACTAGCGGGGTAACCTACAATGAGCAGTTCTTC,CASSSPTSGVTYNEQFF
TRBV7-3,-,TRBJ1-1,-,TGTGCCAGCAGCGAACGCAAAGCAGGGTCGCCGAACACTGAAGCTTTCTTT,CASSERKAGSPNTEAFF
TRBV19,once,TRBJ2-7,TRBD1,TGTGCCAGTAGTATCAGGGACAGCTCCTACGAGCAGTACTTC,CASSIRDSSYEQYF
TRBV7-3,-,TRBJ1-2,-,TGTGCCAGCAGCTTAGGCCCCGGGTCGCCTTATGGCTACACCTTC,CASSLGPGSPYGYTF
TRBV23-1,once,TRBJ1-5,-,TGCGCCAGCAGTCCGACACCTCAGGGGCTCAATCAGCCCCAGCATTTT,CASSPTPQGLNQPQHF
TRBV19,-,TRBJ1-2,TRBD1,TGTGCCAGTAGTGCGACAGGGGGCCCAAACTATGGCTACACCTTC,CASSATGGPNYGYTF
TRBV2,-,TRBJ2-2,TRBD2,TGTGCCAGCAGTGATTACCGACTAGCGGTGATCACCGGGGAGCTGTTTTTT,CASSDYRLAVITGELFF
TRBV23-1,-,TRBJ1-1,-,TGCGCCAGCAGTCAATCGAGGGCAGCATTGGGAGAAGCTTTCTTT,CASSQSRAALGEAFF
TRBV6-1,-,TRBJ2-7,-,TGTGCCAGCACCCTGGACAGTTTGTCCTACGAGCAGTACTTC,CASTLDSLSYEQYF
TRBV14,-,TRBJ1-2,-,TGTGCCAGCAGCCAAGATCGGGGGTCAAGCTATGGCTACACCTTC,CASSQDRGSSYGYTF
TRBV2,-,TRBJ1-1,-,TGTGCCAGCGTGGTGGCAGGGCGGAACACTGAAGCTTTCTTT,CASVVAGRNTEAFF
TRBV7-2,-,TRBJ2-7,TRBD1,TGTGCCAGCAGCTTAGGCCGGCAGGGGGTTAGCTCCTACGAGCAGTACTTC,CASSLGRQGVSSYEQYF
TRBV7-6,-,TRBJ1-2,-,TGTGCCAGCAGCTTAGAGGGGCGGGATATTGGTGGCTACACCTTC,CASSLEGRDIGGYTF
TRBV15,-,TRBJ2-3,-,TGTGCCACCAGCAGAGGTAGCTTCACAGATACGCAGTATTTT,CATSRGSFTDTQYF
TRBV19,-,TRBJ1-5,-,TGTGCCAGTAGTATTCGGACCCCGGGGGTTCAGCCCCAGCATTTT,CASSIRTPGVQPQHF
TRBV7-3,-,TRBJ2-6,TRBD1,TGTGCCAGCAGCCAGACAGGGATTGGGGCCAACGTCCTGACTTTC,CASSQTGIGANVLTF
TRBV4-1,-,TRBJ1-1,-,TGCGCCAGCAGCCAAGAGAGGGCCGGGGGTGAAGCTTTCTTT,CASSQERAGGEAFF
TRBV10-1,-,TRBJ1-1,-,TGCGCCAGCAGCGAGACAGCGAACACTGAAGCTTTCTTT,CASSETANTEAFF
TRBV6-6,-,TRBJ2-7,TRBD1,TGTGCCAGCAGCCTCCCCGACAGGGGGCATGGCGAGCAGTACTTC,CASSLPDRGHGEQYF
TRBV19,-,TRBJ2-7,TRBD2,TGTGCCAGTAGTCAAGAAGAGCGGGGTTCCACCTACGAGCAGTACTTC,CASSQEERGSTYEQYF
TRBV11-2,-,TRBJ2-7,TRBD2,TGTGCCAGCAGCCCTCCTGGGACTAGCGGGAGAGGAGAGCAGTACTTC,CASSPPGTSGRGEQYF
TRBV7-7,-,TRBJ1-1,-,TGTGCTAGCAGCTTGGACAGAAACACTGAAGCTTTCTTT,CASSLDRNTEAFF
TRBV30,-,TRBJ2-7,-,TGTGCCTGGAGCCCCGGGACACCTACCTACGAGCAGTACTTC,CAWSPGTPTYEQYF
TRBV30,-,TRBJ1-5,-,TGTGCCTGGAGTCAAGCGTCGGAGCAGCCCCAGCATTTT,CAWSQASEQPQHF
TRBV7-2,-,TRBJ1-2,-,TGTGCCAGCAGCTCTTCGTACTATGGCTACACCTTC,CASSSSYYGYTF
TRBV6-1,-,TRBJ1-1,TRBD1,TGTGCCAGCAGTACAGGGGGCACTGAAGCTTTCTTT,CASSTGGTEAFF
TRBV2,-,TRBJ1-6,-,TGTGCCAGCAGGTTGGTCCAGGGTAATTCACCCCTCCACTTT,CASRLVQGNSPLHF
TRBV5-1,-,TRBJ2-3,TRBD2,TGCGCCAGCAGCTTGGGGCGGGGGACTCTCGGCACAGATACGCAGTATTTT,CASSLGRGTLGTDTQYF
TRBV2,-,TRBJ2-1,TRBD1,TGTGCCAGCAGTTTCCAGACAGGGAAGAGTCCCAATGAGCAGTTCTTC,CASSFQTGKSPNEQFF
TRBV10-1,-,TRBJ2-1,TRBD1,TGCGCCAGCAGTGATCAGACAGGGGGGTTCAATGAGCAGTTCTTC,CASSDQTGGFNEQFF
TRBV5-1,-,TRBJ1-1,TRBD1,TGCGCCAGCAGCCCCGGGACAGAGTATAAGACTGAAGCTTTCTTT,CASSPGTEYKTEAFF
TRBV5-6,-,TRBJ1-5,-,TGTGCCAGCAGCCTAAGCGGGTCCTCCAACGGCAATCAGCCCCAGCATTTT,CASSLSGSSNGNQPQHF
TRBV27,-,TRBJ1-2,-,TGTGCCAGCAGTTCGTTGTCGGGTTCTAACTATGGCTACACCTTC,CASSSLSGSNYGYTF
TRBV7-8,-,TRBJ2-1,-,TGTGCCAGCAGCTTACCAGGAACCCAGGGCAATGAGCAGTTCTTC,CASSLPGTQGNEQFF
TRBV2,few,TRBJ1-5,TRBD1,TGTGCCAGCAACCGGGGACAGGGGCCTTCGCAGCCCCAGCATTTT,CASNRGQGPSQPQHF
TRBV7-2,-,TRBJ2-1,TRBD2,TGTGCCAGCAGCTTAGCTGGTAGCGGGGTGTACAATGAGCAGTTCTTC,CASSLAGSGVYNEQFF
TRBV7-9,-,TRBJ2-5,TRBD1,TGTGCCAGCAGCTTTGGTAGGACAGGGTCGACCCAGTACTTC,CASSFGRTGSTQYF
TRBV2,-,TRBJ2-5,-,TGTGCCTCTCGGCTAGTAGGTTCCCAGTACTTC,CASRLVGSQYF
TRBV5-5,-,TRBJ1-5,-,TGTGCCAGCAGCAGAGACGGGAATAGCAATCAGCCCCAGCATTTT,CASSRDGNSNQPQHF
TRBV7-9,-,TRBJ2-1,-,TGTGCCAGCAGCTTTTCACAGGGCGGTGAGCAGTTCTTC,CASSFSQGGEQFF
TRBV13,-,TRBJ1-2,-,TGTGCCAGCAGCTTTTCTCCCCAGGTTGGCTACACCTTC,CASSFSPQVGYTF
TRBV12-5,-,TRBJ1-6,-,TGTGCTAGTGGTCCAGGGGTCTATAATTCACCCCTCCACTTT,CASGPGVYNSPLHF
TRBV2,-,TRBJ1-1,-,TGTGCCAGCAGTGGTACAGGCCAGACTGAAGCTTTCTTT,CASSGTGQTEAFF
TRBV5-1,-,TRBJ2-3,-,TGCGCCAGCAGCTTGGCGGCAGGGGATGCAGATACGCAGTATTTT,CASSLAAGDADTQYF
TRBV6-1,-,TRBJ2-5,TRBD2,TGTGCCAGCAGTGAACTAGCGGGGGGGCAAGAGACCCAGTACTTC,CASSELAGGQETQYF
TRBV15,once,TRBJ1-5,-,TGTGCCACCAGCAGAGGAGGGACTGCTAGGAGCAATCAGCCCCAGCATTTT,CATSRGGTARSNQPQHF
TRBV7-2,-,TRBJ1-2,TRBD1,TGTGCCAGCAGCTCATCCGGGACAGGGCCTTATGGCTACACCTTC,CASSSSGTGPYGYTF
TRBV19,-,TRBJ2-3,-,TGTGCCAGTAGTGCAATCAGGGCCGGGGGAGTAAGGTCGCAGTATTTT,CASSAIRAGGVRSQYF
TRBV5-6,-,TRBJ2-7,TRBD1,TGTGCCAGCAGCTTGTTGGGGACAGGGGGGTTCGAGCAGTACTTC,CASSLLGTGGFEQYF
TRBV9,-,TRBJ2-3,TRBD2,TGTGCCAGCAGCGTAGCGGGGGGGCCCGGGGATACGCAGTATTTT,CASSVAGGPGDTQYF
TRBV19,-,TRBJ2-3,TRBD2,TGTGCCAGTAGGCTCACTAGCGGGGGTACAGATACGCAGTATTTT,CASRLTSGGTDTQYF
TRBV6-1,-,TRBJ1-5,-,TGTGCCATCCATGAAGGGGTTGGGCAGCCCCAGCATTTT,CAIHEGVGQPQHF
TRBV6-5,-,TRBJ1-1,-,TGTGCCAGCAGCCCTACAGGGTCGGCTGAAGCTTTCTTT,CASSPTGSAEAFF
TRBV2,few,TRBJ1-3,-,TGTGCCAGTAGGTACAGGGACGTACGAAACACCATATATTTT,CASRYRDVRNTIYF
TRBV6-6,-,TRBJ1-2,-,TGTGCCAGCAGTGAGGTGGGGCGCGGCTATGGCTACACCTTC,CASSEVGRGYGYTF
TRBV5-5,once,TRBJ2-3,-,TGTGCCAGCAGCGCCAACCGCCGGGACAAAATCACAGATACGCAGTATTTT,CASSANRRDKITDTQYF
TRBV7-2,-,TRBJ2-3,TRBD2,TGTGCCAGCAAACTAGCGGGGGGGACAGATACGCAGTATTTT,CASKLAGGTDTQYF